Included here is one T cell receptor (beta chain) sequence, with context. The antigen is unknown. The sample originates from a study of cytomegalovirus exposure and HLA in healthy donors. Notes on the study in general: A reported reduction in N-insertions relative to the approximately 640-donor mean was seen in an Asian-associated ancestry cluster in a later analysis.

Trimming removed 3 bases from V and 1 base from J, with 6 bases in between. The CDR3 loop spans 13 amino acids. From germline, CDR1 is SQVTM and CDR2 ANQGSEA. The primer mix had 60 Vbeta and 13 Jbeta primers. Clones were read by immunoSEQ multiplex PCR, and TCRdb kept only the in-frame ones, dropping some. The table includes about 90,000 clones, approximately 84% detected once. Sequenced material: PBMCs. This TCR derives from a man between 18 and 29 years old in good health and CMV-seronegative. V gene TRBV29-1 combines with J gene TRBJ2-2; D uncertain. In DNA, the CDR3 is TGCAGCGTTGACCCAGGGAACACCGGGGAGCTGTTTTTT. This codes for CSVDPGNTGELFF.